Listed here are 6 T cell receptor beta chains from one sample, sequenced in a study of metastatic and nonmetastatic thyroid tumors. TCRdb reanalyzed the PCR reads with MiXCR. Among 35,000 to 50,000 clones, around an eighth were seen once, and the ten largest hold roughly 10%. No patient received treatment before thyroid surgery. What was sequenced was blood. The source is a male donor with papillary thyroid cancer or a benign thyroid nodule (not recorded which). Some clones in this sample may be carry-over from other donors' samples.

This clone was counted ten times or more. The chain joins TRBV11-2 to TRBJ1-3; TRBD1 might be the D (5 bases). This CDR3 has 16 residues. V was shortened by 5 bases and J by 0 bases, with 14 bases between the two germline ends. Germline loops: CDR1 SGHAT, CDR2 FQNNGV. CDR3: CASSARQSSSGNTIYF. CDR3 bases: TGTGCCAGCAGCGCCCGACAGTCCAGCTCTGGAAACACCATATATTTT.

This clone was detected many times. The gene calls are TRBV11-3 and TRBJ2-7; D is possibly TRBD2 (7 bases). CDR1 and CDR2 (germline): SGHNT, YENEEA. The CDR3 covers 15 residues. V lost 1 base and J lost 4, with 14 bases in between. The CDR3 sequence is CASSLAGGAGYEQYF. CDR3 bases: TGTGCCAGCAGCTTAGCGGGGGGCGCCGGGTACGAGCAGTACTTC. The variable domain in full, with the rest retrieved from reference TRBV11-3 and TRBJ2-7, is EAGVVQSPRYKIIEKKQPVAFWCNPISGHNTLYWYLQNLGQGPELLIRYENEEAVDDSQLPKDRFSAERLKGVDSTLKIQPAELGDSAVYLCASSLAGGAGYEQYFGPGTRLTVT.

Concerning this clone: The junction departs from germline at one end; a sequencing error may be responsible. The chain uses TRBV15 and TRBJ2-6; 7 nucleotides line up with TRBD2. The germline gives CDR1 LNHNV, CDR2 YYDKDF (reference sequence). The CDR3 spans 13 residues. The CDR3 region is CATPWGGGNVLTF. CDR3 nucleotide sequence: TGTGCCACCCCTTGGGGGGGGGGCAACGTCCTGACTTTC.

This clone was recorded many times. This chain uses TRBV6-2 or TRBV6-3 with TRBJ2-2; D might be TRBD2 (5 bases). V gave up 4 bases and J gave up 5 bases, with 8 bases separating them. Per the germline V gene, CDR1 is MNHEY and CDR2 is SVGEGT. The CDR3 sequence is 13 residues long. CDR3 protein: CASSSSGTGELFF. The CDR3, as DNA: TGTGCCAGCAGTTCCTCGGGGACCGGGGAGCTGTTTTTT.

At least ten counts were recorded for this clone. The rearrangement joins TRBV5-4 to TRBJ2-7; D unresolved. The ends were cut back, 7 bases at V and 1 base at J, with 12 bases in the middle. The CDR3 is 13 residues long. Germline CDR1 is SGHNT and CDR2 is YYREEE (reference sequence). The CDR3 sequence: CASGTLGSYEQYF. CDR3 DNA sequence: TGTGCCAGCGGTACTTTAGGTTCCTACGAGCAGTACTTC.

This clone was seen ten or more times. The chain uses TRBV20-1 and TRBJ1-1, with a weak D call TRBD1 (5 bases). Per germline, CDR1 DFQATT and CDR2 SNEGSKA (reference sequence). The CDR3 contains 12 residues. V lost 6 bases, J lost 3 bases, and 11 bases lay in between. In DNA, the CDR3 is TGCAGTGCGCCCGACAGAGACACTGAAGCTTTCTTT. Translation gives CSAPDRDTEAFF.